This T cell receptor (beta chain) was observed in a study of immune evolution from preneoplasia to lung adenocarcinoma. Of note for this clone: No antigen is known for it.

Two lung cancer pathologists independently confirmed each histologic diagnosis. Points from the study as a whole: Top clone frequencies peaked in normal lung, apparently declining through invasive adenocarcinoma.

Profiling relied on immunoSEQ multiplex PCR, and the TCRdb table lists in-frame clones only, not all of them. The table records thousands of clones, approximately 80% of them present only once. Between the trimmed V and J ends, which lost 4 bases and 4 bases, there was a span of 6 bases. CDR1 and CDR2 from the germline V gene are WSHSY and SAAADI. The CDR3 contains 12 residues. The receptor comes from a person between 65 and 79 years old with lung adenocarcinoma. What was sequenced was FFPE atypical adenomatous hyperplasia tissue from the lung. This sample's subset: atypical adenomatous hyperplasia (AAH), lung preneoplasia. V usage is TRBV10-2 and J usage is TRBJ2-3; D assignment may be TRBD1 or TRBD2 (5 bases each). CDR3 amino acids: CASSVGADTQYF. In DNA, the CDR3 is TGCGCCAGCAGTGTGGGGGCAGATACGCAGTATTTT.